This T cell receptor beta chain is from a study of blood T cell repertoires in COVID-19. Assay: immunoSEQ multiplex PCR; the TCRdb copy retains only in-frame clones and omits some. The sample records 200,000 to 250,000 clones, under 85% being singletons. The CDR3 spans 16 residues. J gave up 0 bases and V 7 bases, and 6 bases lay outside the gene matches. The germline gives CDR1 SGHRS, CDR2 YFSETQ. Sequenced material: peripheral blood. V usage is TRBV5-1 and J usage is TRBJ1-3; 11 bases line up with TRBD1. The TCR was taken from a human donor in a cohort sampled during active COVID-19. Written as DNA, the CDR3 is TGCGCCAGCCGAAGGACAGGGGGCCCCTCTGGAAACACCATATATTTT. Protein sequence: CASRRTGGPSGNTIYF.